Each of the 9 T cell receptor beta chains below was sequenced from the same sample in a study of cytomegalovirus exposure and HLA in healthy donors. PCR amplification relied on 60 Vbeta primers (plus 13 Jbeta primers). Profiling relied on immunoSEQ multiplex PCR, and the TCRdb table lists in-frame clones only, not all of them. The sample carries 100,000 or so clones, about 83% recorded once. Specimen: PBMCs. The receptors stem from a female donor in good health and CMV-seronegative.

The V gene is TRBV6-1, the J gene TRBJ1-4, with 9 nucleotides matching TRBD1. Germline CDR1 is MNHNS and CDR2 is SASEGT. This CDR3 is 15 amino acids long. V trimming: 5 bases; J trimming: 4 bases; junction bases outside the gene matches: 5. The chain's CDR3 is CASSPGTGFNEKLFF. In DNA, the CDR3 is TGTGCCAGCAGTCCCGGGACAGGGTTTAATGAAAAACTGTTTTTT.

This clone occurred a few times. This chain's CDR3 is CASSERGKEKLFF. CDR3 nucleotides: TGCGCCAGCAGTGAAAGGGGAAAGGAAAAACTGTTTTTT. The chain is built from TRBV10-2 and TRBJ1-4, with D possibly matching TRBD1 (5 bases). Trimming pared 3 bases from V and 8 bases from J, leaving 10 bases between. Germline-derived CDR1 and CDR2 are WSHSY and SAAADI. The CDR3 extends over 13 amino acids.

The V call is TRBV6-1, the J call TRBJ1-3, with D uncertain. Germline V gene sequence: CDR1 MNHNS, CDR2 SASEGT. V was clipped by 2 bases and J by 8 bases, with 25 bases between them. The CDR3 sequence is 18 residues long. CDR3 in amino acids: CASSERKAFTTALDTIYF. The CDR3 DNA follows: TGTGCCAGCAGTGAAAGAAAGGCCTTCACTACTGCGCTGGACACCATATATTTT.

The rearrangement joins TRBV18 to TRBJ1-2; the D gene is possibly TRBD1 (6 bases). V lost 2 bases to trimming and J lost 4 bases, with 11 bases between them. CDR1 is KGHSH, CDR2 LQKENI, per germline. CDR3 length: 14 amino acids. The CDR3 bases are TGTGCCAGCTCACCAGGGGGCCAAGCCTATGGCTACACCTTC. It codes for CASSPGGQAYGYTF.

The rearrangement uses TRBV18 and TRBJ2-1; 12 bases line up with TRBD1. Unmatched junction bases numbered 1, after V lost 2 bases and J lost 2 bases. The germline CDR1 and CDR2 sequences are KGHSH and LQKENI. The length of the CDR3 is 16 residues. CDR3 sequence: CASSPGTGGAYNEQFF. Here the CDR3 DNA reads TGTGCCAGCTCACCAGGGACAGGGGGCGCCTACAATGAGCAGTTCTTC.

The genes are TRBV7-8 and TRBJ1-6; D is unclear. V was shortened by 5 bases and J by 2 bases, with 16 bases between the two germline ends. Germline CDR1 is SGHVS and CDR2 is FQNEAQ. CDR3 length: 17 residues. CDR3 residues: CASSPMRVLTYNSPLHF. The DNA of the CDR3 is TGTGCCAGCAGCCCGATGAGGGTACTTACCTATAATTCACCCCTCCACTTT.

The V gene is TRBV9, the J gene TRBJ2-2; tentatively, D is TRBD1 (8 bases). With 3 bases removed from V and 0 bases from J, the gap between germline ends came to 18 bases. This CDR3 is built from 18 residues. Germline values: CDR1 SGDLS, CDR2 YYNGEE. The CDR3 spells CASSGQRGQAANTGELFF. The CDR3 nucleotides read TGTGCCAGCAGCGGGCAGCGGGGACAGGCCGCGAACACCGGGGAGCTGTTTTTT.

This clone has more than one count but fewer than ten. The CDR3 loop is CATRRGQSEAFF. CDR3 coding DNA: TGTGCCACCAGAAGAGGACAGTCTGAAGCTTTCTTT. This chain connects TRBV2 to TRBJ1-1; D possibly corresponds to TRBD1 (6 bases). Germline V lookup: CDR1 SNHLY, CDR2 FYNNEI. The CDR3 is made up of 12 amino acids. Trimming shortened V by 10 bases and J by 6 bases, and 15 bases separated the two germline ends.

The chain joins TRBV10-3 to TRBJ1-2; D is perhaps TRBD1 (5 bases). Deletions cut 3 bases from V and 8 bases from J, with 13 bases between. This CDR3 has 13 amino acids. Germline-derived CDR1 and CDR2 are ENHRY and SYGVKD. CDR3 DNA: TGTGCCATCAGTGATACTACAGGATCCGGCTACACCTTC. Its translation is CAISDTTGSGYTF.